These T cell receptor beta chains were read from a single sample in a study of cytomegalovirus exposure and HLA in healthy donors. TCRdb keeps only in-frame clones here, not all; method: immunoSEQ multiplex PCR. The sample has under 170,000 clones; 55% to 80% are singletons. The sample was PBMCs. These receptors all stem from a woman in her sixties or seventies in good health and CMV-seropositive. CDR3s include the opening cysteine and the closing phenylalanine or tryptophan. A D gene is named only where the DNA matches it firmly. Some rows have no size entry. The others give once, few or many, or a class for an expanded clone.

j_call clone_size v_call d_call cdr3_aa cdr3_nt
TRBJ1-5 . TRBV7-6 . CASSPFTGYSNQPQHF TGTGCCAGCAGCCCGTTTACAGGGTATAGCAATCAGCCCCAGCATTTT
TRBJ1-6 . TRBV30 TRBD1 CACSQGADSPLHF TGTGCCTGTTCCCAGGGGGCTGATTCACCCCTCCACTTT
TRBJ1-1 . TRBV29-1 TRBD1 CSVEPRTGSKEAFF TGCAGCGTCGAACCACGGACAGGGAGTAAAGAAGCTTTCTTT
TRBJ2-5 . TRBV6-5 TRBD2 CASSLRLAHETQYF TGTGCCAGCAGCCTCCGACTAGCTCATGAGACCCAGTACTTC
TRBJ2-2 . TRBV7-2 TRBD2 CASSARLAANTGELFF TGTGCCAGCAGCGCGCGACTAGCGGCGAACACCGGGGAGCTGTTTTTT
TRBJ2-3 . TRBV18 . CASSPGFTDTQYF TGTGCCAGCTCCCCGGGTTTCACAGATACGCAGTATTTT
TRBJ2-3 . TRBV28 TRBD2 CASSKGGSGRTDTQYF TGTGCCAGCAGTAAAGGAGGTAGCGGGAGGACAGATACGCAGTATTTT
TRBJ2-3 . TRBV27 . CASSLKGPPTTDTQYF TGTGCCAGCAGTTTAAAGGGGCCGCCTACCACAGATACGCAGTATTTT
TRBJ1-1 few TRBV10-3 TRBD1 CAISTRQGDTEAFF TGTGCCATCAGTACTCGACAGGGGGACACTGAAGCTTTCTTT
TRBJ2-7 . TRBV6-5 TRBD2 CASSRTSGRYEQYF TGTGCCAGCAGCCGGACTAGCGGGAGATACGAGCAGTACTTC
TRBJ2-1 once TRBV18 . CASSPADRRFYNEQFF TGTGCCAGCTCACCGGCCGACAGGAGATTCTACAATGAGCAGTTCTTC
TRBJ1-1 . TRBV6-5 TRBD1 CASSNPGTGEAFF TGTGCCAGCAGCAATCCGGGGACAGGTGAAGCTTTCTTT